This T cell receptor (beta chain) stems from a study of CD8+ T cells in alopecia areata. Study at large: Among treated patients, oral tofacitinib was administered at 5 to 10 mg twice daily. Study results and caveats: Scalp lesions, especially in alopecia totalis/universalis, had higher clonality than normal scalp. TCR sharing across patients was less clear than in mice, possibly HLA-related.

Treatment denoted: oral pan-JAK inhibitor, 5-10 mg twice daily. Peripheral blood and lesional scalp punch biopsies were taken from alopecia areata patients. Trimming removed 0 bases from V and 5 bases from J, with 13 bases in between. There are 15 residues in the CDR3. CDR1 is SGHTA, CDR2 FQGNSA, per germline. The sequencing template was cDNA reverse transcribed from extracted RNA. Produced via immunoSEQ multiplex PCR; TCRdb's table is partial and in-frame only. The sample lists 35,000 to 45,000 clones, 80% to 95% seen once, with about 19% in the top ten. Concerning this clone itself: Its antigen is still unknown.

This receptor was obtained from a human donor with alopecia areata. The sequencing here drew on CD8+ T cells sorted from blood, taken at week 24, from a patient treated with tofacitinib. The chain employs TRBV7-2 and TRBJ2-5; weak D call: TRBD2 (6 bases). CDR3 protein: CASSLAWGEGETQYF. The CDR3, as DNA: TGTGCCAGCAGCTTAGCGTGGGGGGAAGGGGAGACCCAGTACTTC.